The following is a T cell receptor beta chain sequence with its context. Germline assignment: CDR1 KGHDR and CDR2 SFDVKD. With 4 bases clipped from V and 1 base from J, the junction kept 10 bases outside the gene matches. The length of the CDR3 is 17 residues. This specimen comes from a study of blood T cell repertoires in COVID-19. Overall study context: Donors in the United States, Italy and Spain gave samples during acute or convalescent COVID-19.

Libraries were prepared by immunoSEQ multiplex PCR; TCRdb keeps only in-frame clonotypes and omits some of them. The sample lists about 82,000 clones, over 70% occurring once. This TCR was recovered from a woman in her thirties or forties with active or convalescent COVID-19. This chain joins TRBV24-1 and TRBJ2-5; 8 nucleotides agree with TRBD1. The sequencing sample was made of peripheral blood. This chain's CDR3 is CATSDSGQEGPQETQYF. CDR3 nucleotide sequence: TGTGCCACCAGTGACTCGGGACAGGAAGGGCCCCAAGAGACCCAGTACTTC.